This T cell receptor beta chain was sequenced during a study of cytomegalovirus exposure and HLA in healthy donors. At the level of the study: Just over 80% of 350 to 400 genotyped donors fell in the Caucasian-associated ancestry cluster. Overall study findings and caveats: The study found most TCR sequences rare, yet found some public TCRs in many donors.

This clone was counted only a few times. Its antigen is as yet unknown. The PCR made use of 60 Vbeta and 13 Jbeta primers. The table came from immunoSEQ multiplex PCR; TCRdb's copy has only in-frame clones and leaves some out. The sample has about 150,000 clones, around 72% seen once. The CDR3 has 14 amino acids. Germline assignment: CDR1 SGHNT and CDR2 YYREEE (reference sequence). V was pared by 4 bases and J by 0 bases, with 10 bases between. The chain couples TRBV5-4 to TRBJ1-1; the D gene is possibly TRBD1 (5 bases). The material sequenced was PBMCs. The sequence derives from a man between 18 and 29 years old in good health and CMV-seronegative. CDR3 sequence reads: CASSPGGMNTEAFF. CDR3 DNA: TGTGCCAGCAGCCCGGGGGGTATGAACACTGAAGCTTTCTTT.